These 18 T cell receptor beta chains originate from one sample sequenced in a study of blood T cell repertoires in COVID-19. Method: immunoSEQ multiplex PCR; TCRdb's copy keeps in-frame clones and lacks some. Counted here are about 250,000 clones, 88% occurring once; the ten biggest clones make up about 3%. Sequencing input: PBMCs or T cells enriched from blood (not recorded which). The receptor set was obtained from a woman aged 45-59 years who had recovered from COVID-19.

This clone showed up just once. V gene TRBV30 combines with J gene TRBJ1-2, with a weak D call TRBD1 (6 bases). There are 15 residues in the CDR3. V was clipped by 1 base and J by 7 bases, with 19 bases between them. Germline V gene lookup returns CDR1 GTSNPN and CDR2 SVGIG (reference sequence). CDR3 coding DNA: TGTGCCTGGAGTGATATGGGGGCGCGTATTTCTGGCTACACCTTC. Its protein is CAWSDMGARISGYTF.

The chain is built from TRBV7-3 and TRBJ2-3; 8 bases align to TRBD2. The CDR3 has 14 residues. CDR1 and CDR2 (germline): SGHTA, FQGTGA. The J segment lost 4 bases and the V segment lost 4 bases, leaving 4 bases of the junction unmatched. CDR3 protein: CASSSSLAADTQYF. The DNA of the CDR3 is TGTGCCAGCAGCTCCTCACTAGCGGCAGATACGCAGTATTTT.

The rearrangement links TRBV7-2 to TRBJ1-4; D possibly corresponds to TRBD1 (6 bases). The V end was cut by 6 bases, the J end by 8 bases, with 10 bases between. The CDR3 contains 12 residues. CDR1 is SGHTA, CDR2 FQGNSA, per germline. CDR3 residues: CASRFQGEKLFF. Written as DNA, the CDR3 is TGTGCCAGCAGATTCCAGGGGGAAAAACTGTTTTTT. Variable domain in full (rest from reference TRBV7-2 and TRBJ1-4): GAGVSQSPSNKVTEKGKDVELRCDPISGHTALYWYRQSLGQGLEFLIYFQGNSAPDKSGLPSDRFSAERTGGSVSTLTIQRTQQEDSAVYLCASRFQGEKLFFGSGTQLSVL.

This clone was seen only once. The chain joins TRBV15 to TRBJ2-7; the match to TRBD1 covers 9 bases. The germline gives CDR1 LNHNV, CDR2 YYDKDF (reference sequence). V shed 0 bases, J shed 5 bases, and the junction held 11 bases outside the gene matches. The CDR3 runs 17 residues. The CDR3 nucleotides are TGTGCCACCAGCAGAGATCAGATGGGGACAGGGAGGGACGAGCAGTACTTC. Translating it yields CATSRDQMGTGRDEQYF.

The rearrangement uses TRBV28 and TRBJ2-5; 7 bases are a match to TRBD1. Germline V gene sequence: CDR1 MDHEN, CDR2 SYDVKM. CDR3 length equals 15 residues. Trimming took 3 bases from V and 4 from J; bases not matched to a gene: 8. In DNA form, the CDR3 reads TGTGCCAGCAGTTTCGGTGGCTCAGGGGGAGAGACCCAGTACTTC. The encoded protein is CASSFGGSGGETQYF.

V and J are TRBV15 and TRBJ2-6; no definite D call. Germline CDR1 is LNHNV and CDR2 is YYDKDF (reference sequence). Trimming shortened V by 1 base and J by 2 bases, and 15 bases separated the two germline ends. The CDR3 covers 18 residues. DNA of the CDR3: TGTGCCACCAGCAGAGTATCTTCCGGTACTACTGGGGCCAACGTCCTGACTTTC. It codes for CATSRVSSGTTGANVLTF.

This chain links TRBV9 with TRBJ1-2; D is unclear. Between the trimmed V and J ends, which lost 3 bases and 4 bases, there was a span of 7 bases. The CDR3 totals 12 residues. Per germline, CDR1 SGDLS and CDR2 YYNGEE. CDR3 nucleotides: TGTGCCAGCAGCGCCGGGGTCTATGGCTACACCTTC. It translates to CASSAGVYGYTF.

V usage is TRBV18 and J usage is TRBJ2-7, with 12 positions matching TRBD2. The J segment lost 6 bases and the V segment lost 3 bases, leaving 6 bases of the junction unmatched. The CDR3 length is 15 residues. Per germline, CDR1 KGHSH and CDR2 LQKENI. The CDR3 region is CASSPPGLAGSEQYF. The CDR3 nucleotides are TGTGCCAGCTCACCGCCGGGACTAGCGGGTAGCGAGCAGTACTTC.

This clone was counted a single time. This chain joins TRBV24-1 and TRBJ1-5; weak D call: TRBD1 (6 bases). Trimming took 0 bases from V and 5 from J, leaving 16 bases between them. The length of the CDR3 is 17 residues. CDR1 is KGHDR, CDR2 SFDVKD, per germline. In nucleotides, the CDR3 is TGTGCCACCAGTGATTTGAAGTTTGGGGACACCTATCAGCCCCAGCATTTT. Residues: CATSDLKFGDTYQPQHF.

The J gene is TRBJ2-3, the V gene TRBV10-1; D may be TRBD1 (5 bases). The CDR3 has 16 amino acids. The germline V gene has CDR1 WNHNN and CDR2 SYGVQD (reference sequence). V lost 0 bases and J lost 1, with 11 bases in between. The DNA of the CDR3 is TGCGCCAGCAGTGAGTCTGGGGCGTCGGGCACAGATACGCAGTATTTT. Translating gives CASSESGASGTDTQYF.

Only a few counts were recorded for this clone. The genes are TRBV11-2 and TRBJ1-2; D not certain. Trimming pared 5 bases from V and 7 bases from J, leaving 23 bases between. The V gene's germline CDR1 is SGHAT and CDR2 FQNNGV. There are 16 residues in the CDR3. The CDR3 sequence: CASSSFGGAPAGGYTF. DNA for the CDR3: TGTGCCAGCAGCAGCTTCGGTGGTGCCCCGGCGGGTGGCTACACCTTC.

V is TRBV28 and J is TRBJ2-1; 9 positions agree with TRBD1. The CDR3 runs to 15 residues. V lost 6 bases and J lost 2; bases outside the gene matches: 5. Germline V lookup: CDR1 MDHEN, CDR2 SYDVKM. The DNA of the CDR3 is TGTGCCAGCAGCATGACAGGGGGGCCCTACAATGAGCAGTTCTTC. Amino acids: CASSMTGGPYNEQFF.

This rearrangement joins TRBV28 to TRBJ1-5; 7 positions agree with TRBD1. The CDR3 has 14 residues. V trimming: 6 bases; J trimming: 7 bases; junction bases outside the gene matches: 9. The germline V gene has CDR1 MDHEN and CDR2 SYDVKM. CDR3 sequence: CASSRQGVGQPQHF. CDR3 in DNA: TGTGCCAGCAGCCGCCAGGGGGTTGGGCAGCCCCAGCATTTT.

The J gene is TRBJ2-1, the V gene TRBV30; TRBD2 aligns across 12 bases. From germline, CDR1 is GTSNPN and CDR2 SVGIG (reference sequence). The junction had 9 bases not matched to a gene; V was cut back by 4 bases and J by 2 bases. This CDR3 has 17 amino acids. The CDR3, as DNA: TGTGCCTGGAAGCTAGCGGGAGGGCCCACGGCCTACAATGAGCAGTTCTTC. Translating it yields CAWKLAGGPTAYNEQFF.

The genes are TRBV6-2 or TRBV6-3 and TRBJ2-1, with D possibly being TRBD1 (6 bases). There are 15 residues in the CDR3. Per the germline V gene, CDR1 is MNHEY and CDR2 is SVGEGT. V lost 5 bases to trimming and J lost 1 base, with 12 bases between them. The CDR3 spells CASSKLQGSYNEQFF. CDR3 sequence (DNA): TGTGCCAGCAGTAAGTTACAGGGATCCTACAATGAGCAGTTCTTC.

The genes are TRBV3-1 (or the pseudogene TRBV3-2) and TRBJ2-3; a weak D match, TRBD2 (6 bases). Trimming pared 0 bases from V and 0 bases from J, leaving 10 bases between. The CDR3 spans 16 residues. From germline, CDR1 is LGHDT and CDR2 YNNKEL (reference sequence). Written as DNA, the CDR3 is TGTGCCAGCAGCCAAGATCTAGGGACTAGCACAGATACGCAGTATTTT. Protein product: CASSQDLGTSTDTQYF.

V usage is TRBV7-2 and J usage is TRBJ2-2, with 8 bases identical to TRBD2. V trimming: 5 bases; J trimming: 5 bases; junction bases outside the gene matches: 7. In germline, CDR1 is SGHTA, CDR2 FQGNSA. This CDR3 spans 15 amino acids. The CDR3 is CASSTSGGRTGELFF. CDR3 in DNA: TGTGCCAGCAGCACTAGCGGAGGACGGACCGGGGAGCTGTTTTTT.

The CDR3 sequence: CASSRVGGGNYGYTF. The CDR3 nucleotides read TGTGCCAGCAGCCGGGTAGGGGGCGGTAACTATGGCTACACCTTC. The J gene is TRBJ1-2, the V gene TRBV7-2; 7 nucleotides agree with TRBD1. Germline trimming cut 5 bases from V and 1 base from J; bases unmatched to any gene: 7. From germline, CDR1 is SGHTA and CDR2 FQGNSA. This CDR3 comprises 15 residues.